The present TCR beta chain was sequenced within a study of blood T cell repertoires in COVID-19. Study context: Material from acute and convalescent COVID-19 was sourced from the United States, Italy and Spain. Nucleic acid was either cDNA or gDNA, and it came from T cells, B-cell-depleted T cells, or PBMCs.

Trimming removed 6 bases at V and 0 bases at J, with 11 bases between. Germline CDR1 reads MNHEY; CDR2 reads SMNVEV (reference sequence). The CDR3 is 15 residues long. The protocol was immunoSEQ multiplex PCR, while the TCRdb copy is restricted to in-frame clones and leaves out a portion. The data contain around 140,000 clones, roughly 87% of them singletons. The sequenced material came from peripheral blood. The chain uses TRBV27 and TRBJ2-2, with D perhaps matching TRBD1 (5 bases). The clonotype comes from a man aged 65-85 years with acute or convalescent COVID-19. CDR3 in DNA: TGTGCCAGCAGCCCCAGCAGGGCGAACACCGGGGAGCTGTTTTTT. Protein product: CASSPSRANTGELFF.